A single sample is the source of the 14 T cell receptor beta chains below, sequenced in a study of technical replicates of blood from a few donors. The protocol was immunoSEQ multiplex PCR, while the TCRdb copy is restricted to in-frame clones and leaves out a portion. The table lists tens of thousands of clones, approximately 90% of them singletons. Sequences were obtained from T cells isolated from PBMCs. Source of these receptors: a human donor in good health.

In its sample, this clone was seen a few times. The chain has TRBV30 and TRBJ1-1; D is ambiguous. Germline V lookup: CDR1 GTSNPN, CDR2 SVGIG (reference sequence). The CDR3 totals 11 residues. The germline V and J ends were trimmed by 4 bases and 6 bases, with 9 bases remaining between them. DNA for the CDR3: TGTGCCTGGAAGGGAGTACCTGAAGCTTTCTTT. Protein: CAWKGVPEAFF.

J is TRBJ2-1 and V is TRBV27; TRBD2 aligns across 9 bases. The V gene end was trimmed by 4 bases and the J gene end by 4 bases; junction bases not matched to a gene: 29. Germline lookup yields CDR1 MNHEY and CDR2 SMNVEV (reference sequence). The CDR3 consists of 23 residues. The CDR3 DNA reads TGTGCCAGCAGTTCTAAGGGATCCCCTATTACAGGGGACGGCGGGAGGGCGTACAATGAGCAGTTCTTC. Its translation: CASSSKGSPITGDGGRAYNEQFF.

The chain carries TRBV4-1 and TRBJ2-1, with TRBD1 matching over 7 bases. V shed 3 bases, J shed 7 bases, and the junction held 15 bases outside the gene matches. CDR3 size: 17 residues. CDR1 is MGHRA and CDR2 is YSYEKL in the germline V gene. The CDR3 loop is CASSHGTARAVTNEQFF. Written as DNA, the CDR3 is TGCGCCAGCAGCCACGGGACAGCCCGTGCCGTAACGAATGAGCAGTTCTTC.

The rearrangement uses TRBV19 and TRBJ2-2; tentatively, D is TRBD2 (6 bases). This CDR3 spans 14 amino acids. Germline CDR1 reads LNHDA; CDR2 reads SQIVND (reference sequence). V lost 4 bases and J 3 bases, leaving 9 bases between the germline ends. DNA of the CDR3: TGTGCCAGTAGTAAGGACTACTACACCGGGGAGCTGTTTTTT. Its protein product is CASSKDYYTGELFF. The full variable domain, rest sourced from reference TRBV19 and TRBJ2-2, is DGGITQSPKYLFRKEGQNVTLSCEQNLNHDAMYWYRQDPGQGLRLIYYSQIVNDFQKGDIAEGYSVSREKKESFPLTVTSAQKNPTAFYLCASSKDYYTGELFFGEGSRLTVL.

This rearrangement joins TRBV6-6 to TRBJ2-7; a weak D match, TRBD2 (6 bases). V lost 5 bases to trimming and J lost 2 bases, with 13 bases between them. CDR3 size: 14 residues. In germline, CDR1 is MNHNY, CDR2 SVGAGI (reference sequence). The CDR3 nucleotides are TGTGCCAGCAGTCGGACTGGGGGGACCTACGAGCAGTACTTC. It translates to CASSRTGGTYEQYF.

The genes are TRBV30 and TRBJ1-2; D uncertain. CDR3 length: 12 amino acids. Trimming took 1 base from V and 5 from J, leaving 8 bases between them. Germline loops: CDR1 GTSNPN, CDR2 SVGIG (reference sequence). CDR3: CAWSGTMYGYTF. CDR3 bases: TGTGCCTGGAGTGGAACAATGTATGGCTACACCTTC.

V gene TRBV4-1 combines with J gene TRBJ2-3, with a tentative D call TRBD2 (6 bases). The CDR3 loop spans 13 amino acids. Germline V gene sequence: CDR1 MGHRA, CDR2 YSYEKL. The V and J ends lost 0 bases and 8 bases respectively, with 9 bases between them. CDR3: CASSQDGGTTQYF. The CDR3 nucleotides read TGCGCCAGCAGCCAAGATGGAGGGACTACGCAGTATTTT.

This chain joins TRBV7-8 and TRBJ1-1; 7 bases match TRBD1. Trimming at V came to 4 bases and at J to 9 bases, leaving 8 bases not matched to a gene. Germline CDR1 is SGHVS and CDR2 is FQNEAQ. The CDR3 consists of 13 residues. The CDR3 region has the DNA TGTGCCAGCAGCTACAGGGGTCGCTCCAAAGCTTTCTTT. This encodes CASSYRGRSKAFF.

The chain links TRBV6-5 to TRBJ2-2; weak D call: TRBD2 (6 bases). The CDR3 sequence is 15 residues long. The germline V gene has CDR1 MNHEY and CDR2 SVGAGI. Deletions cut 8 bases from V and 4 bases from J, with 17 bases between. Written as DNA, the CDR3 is TGTGCCAGCTGTCTGTTCATGGGGGGCACCGGGGAGCTGTTTTTT. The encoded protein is CASCLFMGGTGELFF.

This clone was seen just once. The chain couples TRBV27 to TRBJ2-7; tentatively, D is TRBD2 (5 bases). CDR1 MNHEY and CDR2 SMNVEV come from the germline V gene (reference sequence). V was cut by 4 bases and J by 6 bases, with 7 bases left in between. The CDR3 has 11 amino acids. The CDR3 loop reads CASSYGLEQYF. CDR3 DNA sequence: TGTGCCAGCAGTTACGGACTCGAGCAGTACTTC.

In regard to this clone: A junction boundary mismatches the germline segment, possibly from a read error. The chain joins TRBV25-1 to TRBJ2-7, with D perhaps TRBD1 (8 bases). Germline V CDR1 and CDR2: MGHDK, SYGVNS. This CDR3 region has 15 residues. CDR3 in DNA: TGTGCCAGCAGTGCGACAGGGGAGGGGTTCTACGGGCAGTACTTC. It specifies CASSATGEGFYGQYF.

In DNA, the CDR3 is TGCGCCAGCAGCCAACCCAGGGAATCCTACGAGCAGTACTTC. It yields the protein CASSQPRESYEQYF. The chain recombines TRBV4-1 with TRBJ2-7, with a tentative D call TRBD1 (5 bases). CDR1 MGHRA and CDR2 YSYEKL come from the germline V gene. The CDR3 sequence is 14 residues long. V was trimmed by 2 bases and J by 1 base, leaving 9 bases between them.

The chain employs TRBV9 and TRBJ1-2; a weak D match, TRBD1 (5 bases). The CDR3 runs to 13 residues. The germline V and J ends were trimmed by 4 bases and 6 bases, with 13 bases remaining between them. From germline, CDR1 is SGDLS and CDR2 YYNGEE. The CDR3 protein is CASSPQGGDGYTF. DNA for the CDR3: TGTGCCAGCAGCCCCCAGGGAGGGGATGGCTACACCTTC.

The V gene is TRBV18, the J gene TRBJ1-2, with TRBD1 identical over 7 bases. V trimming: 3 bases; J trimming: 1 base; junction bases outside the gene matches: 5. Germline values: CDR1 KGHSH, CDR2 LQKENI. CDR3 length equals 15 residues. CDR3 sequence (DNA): TGTGCCAGCTCACCTCCGACAGGGCTTAACTATGGCTACACCTTC. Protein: CASSPPTGLNYGYTF.